This T cell receptor beta chain originates from a study of tumor-infiltrating lymphocytes in localized non-small cell lung cancer. Study findings and constraints: T-cell fraction did not differ between immunotypes IM1 and IM2. TCRbeta sequencing showed higher T cell infiltration in tumors than uninvolved lung. Different pieces of the same tissue were used for each assay.

CDR3 length: 14 amino acids. V shed 1 base and J shed 4 bases, with 7 bases lying between them. Germline V gene lookup returns CDR1 SGHAT and CDR2 FQNNGV. Worth noting for this clone: Its specificity is not known.

Assay: immunoSEQ multiplex PCR; the TCRdb copy retains only in-frame clones and omits some. The sample lists thousands of clones, approximately 72% seen once, with 60% to 65% in the top ten. Sequencing used lung tumor tissue. The receptor was isolated from a human donor with non-small cell lung cancer. The rearrangement links TRBV11-2 to TRBJ2-2; D remains ambiguous. The CDR3 sequence: CASSLGTATGELFF. The CDR3 DNA follows: TGTGCCAGCAGCTTAGGGACGGCCACCGGGGAGCTGTTTTTT.